One and the same sample provided the 5 T cell receptor beta chains below, sequenced in a study of T cells after yellow fever vaccination. TCRdb used MiXCR to reprocess the 5' RACE reads, holding one entry per CDR3 protein. The top ten clones hold about 0.51% of a sample with 250,000 to 300,000 distinct CDR3 sequences, approximately 12% of them seen once. Sample: CD4+ T cells sorted from PBMCs, taken 45 days after the yellow fever booster vaccination. These receptors originate from a man aged 30 to 39 who received the YFV17D yellow fever vaccine.

This clonotype was recorded a few times. The chain combines TRBV3-1 with TRBJ2-7, with unresolved D. The germline gives CDR1 LGHDT, CDR2 YNNKEL (reference sequence). With 0 bases removed from V and 6 bases from J, the gap between germline ends came to 18 bases. The CDR3 extends over 16 amino acids. The DNA for the CDR3 is TGTGCCAGCAGCCAAGATATTGGAGTGGAGCCCGGCGAGCAGTACTTC. It translates to CASSQDIGVEPGEQYF.

This clonotype was seen a few times. The J gene is TRBJ2-5, the V gene TRBV6-2 or TRBV6-3; weak D call: TRBD2 (5 bases). V gave up 7 bases and J gave up 5 bases, with 20 bases separating them. The CDR3 has 15 residues. Germline V lookup: CDR1 MNHEY, CDR2 SVGEGT. DNA for the CDR3: TGTGCCAGCATGTACCTTAGCGTTCCAAGGGAGACCCAGTACTTC. It specifies CASMYLSVPRETQYF.

The chain recombines TRBV20-1 with TRBJ2-6, with no clear D. Trimming cost V 2 bases and J 7 bases, with 12 bases left between them. Germline CDR1 reads DFQATT; CDR2 reads SNEGSKA (reference sequence). The CDR3 has 14 residues. The CDR3 region is CSARPQGRANVLTF. The CDR3 DNA follows: TGCAGTGCTAGACCCCAAGGTCGCGCCAACGTCCTGACTTTC.

This sequence joins TRBV4-3 and TRBJ1-1; D gene uncertain. The CDR3 extends over 12 amino acids. Germline CDR1 and CDR2: LGHNA and YSLEER. V lost 0 bases and J lost 10, with 9 bases in between. DNA of the CDR3: TGCGCCAGCAGCCAAGATTTAGGAAGAGCTTTCTTT. Translating it yields CASSQDLGRAFF.

The rearrangement joins TRBV21-1 to TRBJ1-2; TRBD1 was called by the table and not checked on the DNA. TRBV21-1 is a pseudogene segment. CDR3 length: 16 amino acids. The CDR3 sequence: CASSKGALPNSYGYTF. DNA of the CDR3: TGTGCCAGCAGCAAGGGAGCCCTTCCCAACAGCTATGGCTACACCTTC.